This passage covers 18 T cell receptor beta chains from one sample sequenced in a study of CD8+ T cells in alopecia areata. RNA, once extracted, was reverse transcribed into cDNA for use as the sequencing template. Some clones are missing from TCRdb's copy, which holds only in-frame ones; the method was immunoSEQ multiplex PCR. The data show some 150,000 clones, roughly 60% seen once. Sequencing was performed on CD8+ T cells sorted from blood. The receptor set was obtained from a human donor in good health.

The CDR3 sequence is CASSQDLRSSNEQYF. In nucleotides, the CDR3 is TGTGCCAGCAGCCAAGATCTGCGGAGTAGCAACGAGCAGTACTTC. This chain uses TRBV4-2 with TRBJ2-7; D is uncertain. V gave up 0 bases and J gave up 5 bases, with 14 bases separating them. The germline V gene has CDR1 LGHNA and CDR2 YNFKEQ. The CDR3 is 15 residues long.

Many counts were recorded for this clone. J is TRBJ2-1 and V is TRBV11-2; maybe TRBD2 (5 bases). Germline CDR1 SGHAT, CDR2 FQNNGV. V gave up 2 bases and J gave up 2 bases, with 16 bases separating them. The length of the CDR3 is 17 residues. The CDR3, as DNA: TGTGCCAGCAGCTTACTCGATAGCGTCTATACCTACAATGAGCAGTTCTTC. Protein sequence: CASSLLDSVYTYNEQFF.

This rearrangement joins TRBV4-1 to TRBJ2-2; D is perhaps TRBD2 (5 bases). CDR3 length equals 13 residues. The germline V gene encodes CDR1 MGHRA and CDR2 YSYEKL. The V and J ends lost 8 bases and 4 bases respectively, with 11 bases between them. The CDR3 here is CASAGVGTGELFF. The CDR3, as DNA: TGCGCCAGCGCCGGGGTGGGCACCGGGGAGCTGTTTTTT.

This clone was picked up a small number of times. The chain links TRBV29-1 to TRBJ2-7; 8 bases line up with TRBD1. V was clipped by 5 bases and J by 5 bases; unmatched bases: 5. The CDR3 contains 12 residues. Germline CDR1 and CDR2: SQVTM and ANQGSEA. The CDR3 loop is CSVSRTGHEQYF. The CDR3 nucleotides are TGCAGCGTTTCCCGGACAGGGCACGAGCAGTACTTC.

This chain links TRBV15 with TRBJ2-1, with D unclear. CDR3 size: 11 residues. V was cut by 8 bases and J by 6 bases, with 8 bases left in between. Germline CDR1 LNHNV, CDR2 YYDKDF (reference sequence). The CDR3, as DNA: TGTGCCACCGAAAATATCAATGAGCAGTTCTTC. This encodes CATENINEQFF.

The gene calls are TRBV9 and TRBJ2-1; a weak D match, TRBD2 (5 bases). Trimming shortened V by 4 bases and J by 4 bases, and 9 bases separated the two germline ends. The CDR3 runs 13 residues. CDR1 SGDLS and CDR2 YYNGEE come from the germline V gene. The CDR3 bases are TGTGCCAGCAGCCAAGGACTTTACAATGAGCAGTTCTTC. This sequence encodes CASSQGLYNEQFF.

This clone was recorded a few times. CDR3 in amino acids: CSVPGIFF. DNA for the CDR3: TGCAGCGTCCCCGGGATTTTCTTT. This chain connects TRBV29-1 to TRBJ1-1; D not resolved. The CDR3 length is 8 residues. The germline CDR1 and CDR2 sequences are SQVTM and ANQGSEA. Trimming took off 6 bases at V and 13 bases at J, with 9 bases between the two ends. Full variable domain (remainder filled in from reference TRBV29-1 and TRBJ1-1): SAVISQKPSRDICQRGTSLTIQCQVDSQVTMMFWYRQQPGQSLTLIATANQGSEATYESGFVIDKFPISRPNLTFSTLTVSNMSPEDSSIYLCSVPGIFFGQGTRLTVV.

This chain connects TRBV13 to TRBJ2-2; D call uncertain. The germline CDR1 and CDR2 sequences are PRHDT and FYEKMQ (reference sequence). This CDR3 contains 13 residues. The V and J ends lost 3 bases and 6 bases respectively, with 8 bases between them. CDR3 protein: CASSFDLAGELFF. CDR3 bases: TGTGCCAGCAGCTTCGATCTGGCCGGGGAGCTGTTTTTT.

This clone was picked up a small number of times. The chain recombines TRBV5-6 with TRBJ2-1; D may be TRBD1 (6 bases). CDR1 SGHDT and CDR2 YYEEEE come from the germline V gene. This CDR3 is built from 12 residues. Between the trimmed V and J ends, which lost 4 bases and 7 bases, there was a span of 9 bases. In DNA form, the CDR3 reads TGTGCCAGCAGCCATAGGGGGAATGAGCAGTTCTTC. Translation: CASSHRGNEQFF. Combining the CDR3 with reference TRBV5-6 and TRBJ2-1 gives the whole variable domain DAGVTQSPTHLIKTRGQQVTLRCSPKSGHDTVSWYQQALGQGPQFIFQYYEEEERQRGNFPDRFSGHQFPNYSSELNVNALLLGDSALYLCASSHRGNEQFFGPGTRLTVL.

The chain combines TRBV25-1 with TRBJ1-1; D is uncertain. V gave up 10 bases and J gave up 10 bases, with 16 bases separating them. The CDR3 length is 11 residues. Per germline, CDR1 MGHDK and CDR2 SYGVNS. The CDR3 protein is CATLSSEAAFF. CDR3 in DNA: TGTGCCACCCTGAGCTCCGAGGCAGCTTTCTTT. The variable domain in full, with the rest retrieved from reference TRBV25-1 and TRBJ1-1, is EADIYQTPRYLVIGTGKKITLECSQTMGHDKMYWYQQDPGMELHLIHYSYGVNSTEKGDLSSESTVSRIRTEHFPLTLESARPSHTSQYLCATLSSEAAFFGQGTRLTVV.

The chain uses TRBV5-6 and TRBJ2-1; TRBD2 matches 13 bases. The CDR3 loop spans 16 amino acids. Per the germline V gene, CDR1 is SGHDT and CDR2 is YYEEEE. V shed 1 base and J 7 bases; nucleotides not matched to a gene: 5. For the CDR3, the DNA is TGTGCCAGCAGCTTGACCAAACTAGCGGGAGGGAATGAGCAGTTCTTC. It encodes CASSLTKLAGGNEQFF.

The chain links TRBV4-1 to TRBJ2-3; 10 nucleotides match TRBD2. CDR3 length: 15 residues. Germline V gene sequence: CDR1 MGHRA, CDR2 YSYEKL. V trimming: 4 bases; J trimming: 0 bases; junction bases outside the gene matches: 1. The CDR3 loop is CASSRTSGSTDTQYF. The CDR3 DNA reads as TGCGCCAGCAGCCGGACTAGCGGAAGCACAGATACGCAGTATTTT.

This clone was seen only a few times. The V gene is TRBV28, the J gene TRBJ2-2, with 8 bases matching TRBD1. This CDR3 is 17 amino acids long. V lost 5 bases to trimming and J lost 5 bases; unmatched junction nucleotides: 13. The germline V gene has CDR1 MDHEN and CDR2 SYDVKM. CDR3 protein: CASSDRGGQGRTGELFF. DNA of the CDR3: TGTGCCAGCAGTGACAGGGGAGGACAGGGACGGACCGGGGAGCTGTTTTTT.

This sequence joins TRBV6-4 and TRBJ2-3; D is uncertain. Germline CDR1 reads MRHNA; CDR2 reads SNTAGT. V lost 6 bases, J lost 2 bases, and 9 bases lay in between. This CDR3 contains 13 residues. CDR3: CASSLDLTDTQYF. The CDR3 DNA follows: TGTGCCAGCAGCCTGGATCTCACAGATACGCAGTATTTT.

This clone occurred a few times. The chain has TRBV19 and TRBJ2-2; 8 bases are a match to TRBD1. With 6 bases clipped from V and 3 bases from J, the junction kept 9 bases outside the gene matches. Germline V lookup: CDR1 LNHDA, CDR2 SQIVND (reference sequence). This CDR3 is built from 16 residues. The CDR3: CASSSGQGIDTGELFF. The CDR3 DNA sequence: TGTGCCAGTAGCAGCGGACAGGGTATCGACACCGGGGAGCTGTTTTTT.

This clone has a handful of counts. The DNA for the CDR3 is TGTGCCAGCAGTGCCCGCGCGGACACCGGGGAGCTGTTTTTT. It yields the protein CASSARADTGELFF. The chain employs TRBV6-1 and TRBJ2-2; D is uncertain. This CDR3 spans 14 amino acids. The germline V gene has CDR1 MNHNS and CDR2 SASEGT. V lost 4 bases and J lost 3, with 9 bases in between.

The chain's CDR3 is CASSLTGAQVETQYF. The CDR3 nucleotides read TGTGCCAGCAGCTTAACCGGGGCGCAGGTAGAGACCCAGTACTTC. V and J are TRBV11-2 and TRBJ2-5; D assignment may be TRBD1 or TRBD2 (5 bases each). The CDR3 is 15 residues long. Trimming removed 2 bases from V and 4 bases from J, with 14 bases in between. The germline gives CDR1 SGHAT, CDR2 FQNNGV.

Points on this clone: Its ends do not fully match the called genes, so a read error is possible. This chain connects TRBV9 to TRBJ2-7; D is uncertain. This CDR3 contains 15 residues. The germline gives CDR1 SGDLS, CDR2 YYNGEE. The CDR3 nucleotides read TGTGCCAGCAGCGTAGCGGAGTCTTTCCCCTATGAGCAGTACTTC. It is translated as CASSVAESFPYEQYF. Full variable domain (remainder filled in from reference TRBV9 and TRBJ2-7): DSGVTQTPKHLITATGQRVTLRCSPRSGDLSVYWYQQSLDQGLQFLIQYYNGEERAKGNILERFSAQQFPDLHSELNLSSLELGDSALYFCASSVAESFPYEQYFGPGTRLTVT.